This is a list of T cell receptor beta chains from one sample in a study of T cell changes during pregnancy in multiple sclerosis. Clones were read by immunoSEQ multiplex PCR, and TCRdb kept only the in-frame ones, dropping some. Among around 44,000 clones listed, approximately 90% were seen once. Source: CD4+ T cells from peripheral blood mononuclear cells, taken in the second trimester of pregnancy. The receptors here all came from a female donor with multiple sclerosis, enrolled in a pregnancy study. Each CDR3 is given with its conserved first and last residue. D genes are given only for firm matches. Clone size, where shown, is once, few, many, or a class for clones that have expanded.

j_call clone_size v_call d_call cdr3_nt cdr3_aa
TRBJ2-1 NA TRBV28 NA TGTGCCAGCAGGCGCACAGCAGACAATGAGCAGTTCTTC CASRRTADNEQFF
TRBJ2-3 NA TRBV5-1 NA TGCGCCAGCAGCTTGGACTCTAGCACAGATACGCAGTATTTT CASSLDSSTDTQYF
TRBJ2-5 NA TRBV6-5 NA TGTGCCAGCAGACTCCGGGTCCAAGAGACCCAGTACTTC CASRLRVQETQYF
TRBJ1-4 NA TRBV11-2 NA TGTGCCAGCAGCTGGACAGCCGCTAATGAAAAACTGTTTTTT CASSWTAANEKLFF
TRBJ1-1 NA TRBV11-2 NA TGTGCCAGCAGCTTAGTTGAGGGCCGGTACACTGAAGCTTTCTTT CASSLVEGRYTEAFF
TRBJ2-3 NA TRBV7-8 TRBD2 TGTGCCAGCAGCTTAGGACTAGCGGGAGTATCAGATACGCAGTATTTT CASSLGLAGVSDTQYF
TRBJ1-5 once TRBV5-6 NA TGTGCCAGCAGCCGAAGGGGAACCAGCAATCAGCCCCAGCATTTT CASSRRGTSNQPQHF
TRBJ2-7 NA TRBV5-1 NA TGCGCCAGCAGCTTGGAAGGGCAGGGGAAAGCGCGTGGAAGGTACGAGCAGTACTTC CASSLEGQGKARGRYEQYF
TRBJ2-2 NA TRBV6-5 NA TGTGCCAGCAGTCGGGAGATCCCGAACACCGGGGAGCTGTTTTTT CASSREIPNTGELFF
TRBJ1-2 NA TRBV7-2 TRBD1 TGTGCCAGCAGCGACCGACAGGGGGGCTATGGCTACACCTTC CASSDRQGGYGYTF
TRBJ2-7 NA TRBV7-6 TRBD2 TGTGCCAGCAGCTCTGGGACTAGCGGGAGGGGGGCGTACGAGCAGTACTTC CASSSGTSGRGAYEQYF
TRBJ2-5 NA TRBV7-3 TRBD2 TGTGCCAGCAGCATAACGGGGGGGAAGACCCAGTACTTC CASSITGGKTQYF
TRBJ2-3 NA TRBV29-1 NA TGCAGCGTATCTTCATCCCCGGGAAGCACAGATACGCAGTATTTT CSVSSSPGSTDTQYF
TRBJ1-1 NA TRBV28 TRBD1 TGTGCCAGCATGGGACAGGGGGCGTGGGACACTGAAGCTTTCTTT CASMGQGAWDTEAFF
TRBJ2-3 NA TRBV6-6 TRBD2 TGTGCCAGCGGTTCCGGGACTAGCTCTATGACGCAGTATTTT CASGSGTSSMTQYF
TRBJ1-2 NA TRBV19 NA TGTGCCAGTAGTATAGGGACAGGCTACACCTTC CASSIGTGYTF
TRBJ2-1 NA TRBV2 TRBD1 TGTGCCATGGAGGACAGGGGGAAGTTCTTC CAMEDRGKFF
TRBJ1-5 NA TRBV5-1 TRBD1 TGCGCCAGCAGCTTGGAAAAGGGACAGCACAATCAGCCCCAGCATTTT CASSLEKGQHNQPQHF
TRBJ1-5 NA TRBV2 NA TGTGCCAGCAGACCCGGTTCAAATCAGCCCCAGCATTTT CASRPGSNQPQHF
TRBJ2-1 NA TRBV15 TRBD1 TGTGCCACCAGCAGAGCGGGACAGAGGGGCGATGAGCAGTTCTTC CATSRAGQRGDEQFF
TRBJ2-5 NA TRBV19 TRBD2 TGTGCCAGTAGTCCTTGGACTAGCGGCCAAGAGACCCAGTACTTC CASSPWTSGQETQYF
TRBJ2-5 NA TRBV7-8 NA TGTGCCAGCAGCTTAGAAGTCGGTCAAACCCAAGAGACCCAGTACTTC CASSLEVGQTQETQYF
TRBJ2-7 NA TRBV28 NA TGTGCCAGCAGGGACACACCCTACGAGCAGTACTTC CASRDTPYEQYF
TRBJ1-1 few TRBV5-1 TRBD1 TGCGCCAGCAGTCAACCGACAGGGTTGAACACTGAAGCTTTCTTT CASSQPTGLNTEAFF
TRBJ2-1 NA TRBV12-5 TRBD2 TGTGCTAGTGGTTTGGTACTCCCTAGAGCGGGAGGGCCCATGACCTACAATGAGCAGTTCTTC CASGLVLPRAGGPMTYNEQFF
TRBJ2-7 NA TRBV15 TRBD2 TGTGCCACCAGCGCGACTAGCGGGAGTGGCTACGAGCAGTACTTC CATSATSGSGYEQYF
TRBJ2-7 NA TRBV19 TRBD2 TGTGCCAGTAGCTTAGGGACTAGCGGCTCCTACGAGCAGTACTTC CASSLGTSGSYEQYF
TRBJ2-7 NA TRBV5-1 TRBD2 TGCGCCAGCAGCTTGGGCGGGAGCACCGGGTACGAGCAGTACTTC CASSLGGSTGYEQYF
TRBJ2-1 NA TRBV5-1 NA TGCGCCAGCAGCTGGGCTGGGGAGACTGAGCAGTTCTTC CASSWAGETEQFF
TRBJ2-2 NA TRBV27 NA TGTGCCAGCAGTTCATATAGCGCCGGGGAGCTGTTTTTT CASSSYSAGELFF
TRBJ1-3 NA TRBV2 NA TGTGCCAGCAGTGCCCGGGCCTCAAGGGGGGGAAACACCATATATTTT CASSARASRGGNTIYF
TRBJ1-1 NA TRBV28 NA TGTGCCAGCAGTTTACCGGTGAGGAACACTGAAGCTTTCTTT CASSLPVRNTEAFF
TRBJ1-5 NA TRBV6-1 NA TGTGCCAGCCTCCTTGACAGAGGCAATCAGCCCCAGCATTTT CASLLDRGNQPQHF
TRBJ2-1 NA TRBV27 TRBD2 TGTGCCAGCATTATTAACCTAGCGGGAGGCCAGCAGTTCTTC CASIINLAGGQQFF
TRBJ2-3 NA TRBV29-1 NA TGCAGCGTTGATAGCCTCACAGATACGCAGTATTTT CSVDSLTDTQYF
TRBJ2-1 NA TRBV7-7 NA TGTGCTAGCAGCTTAGACGCGGTTGGGGCCAATGAGCAGTTCTTC CASSLDAVGANEQFF
TRBJ2-7 NA TRBV2 NA TGTGCCAGCCAAAGGGAGGCTCTCGAGCAGTACTTC CASQREALEQYF
TRBJ2-7 once TRBV29-1 TRBD1 TGCAGCGTTGAAGGTACTCGACAGGGGGCGAATCGGGGGGAGCAGTACTTC CSVEGTRQGANRGEQYF
TRBJ2-7 NA TRBV6-6 TRBD1 TGTGCCAGCTCCGCCGGGACAGCCCTATACGAGCAGTACTTC CASSAGTALYEQYF